This T cell receptor (beta chain) was identified during a study of CD8+CD57+ T cells in acquired aplastic anemia (dated by TCRdb to the late 2010s). At the level of the whole study: On average, sorted CD4+ and CD8+ cells yielded around 3.5 ug of extracted DNA, with a range of about 0.19 to 30 ug.

Here is what the overall study found, with its caveats: Patients and healthy controls showed no significant difference in CD8+ Simpson's diversity (P=0.060). Some 31 CD8+ CDR3 sequences were shared between patients and controls but appeared highly expressed in patients and within their immunodominant clones.

The study deep-sequenced TCR repertoires of sorted CD4+ and CD8+ blood T cells from severe aplastic anemia patients and healthy subjects. Ficoll-Paque density gradient centrifugation was used to isolate peripheral blood mononuclear cells. Before DNA was extracted, CD4+ and CD8+ T cells were sorted using either FACS or magnetic beads. As encoded in the germline V gene (reference sequence), CDR1 is DFQATT while CDR2 is SNEGSKA. Measured from the cysteine to the phenylalanine, the CDR3 is 18 residues long. Of the read, only the CDR3 DNA is kept; its 54 bases are in frame from base 1. V trim: 1 base; J trim: 8 bases; unmatched bases: 19. Genomic DNA was used as template for profiling of TCR beta VDJ combinations and CDR3 sequences. TCR repertoire sequencing was run on an Illumina HiSeq 2000. On the study's bioinformatics: Repertoires were assessed using TRBV/TRBJ rearrangement plots, CDR3 size and DJ length profiles, and Simpson's diversity index. The most abundant DNA sequence in the deep sequencing data was taken as the immunodominant clone. CDR3 amino acid sequences were checked for sharing across subjects and were also compared against the VDJdb database and published repertoires. TCRdb reworked the public reads: Q25 trimming with fastp, MiXCR clone assembly, productive beta chains retained. Each record represents a unique CDR3 protein, reported with the most common genes and DNA among its rows. In this record, the V and J calls reflect TCRdb's handling and not the investigators' own analysis. The sample includes 250,000 to 350,000 distinct CDR3 sequences, with 50% to 70% observed a single time. Roughly 8% of the sample belongs to the ten largest clones.

This clonotype was observed at least ten times. Its antigen specificity is not known. No clone much larger than this one lies a single base away; base qualities are absent. This sequence uses TRBV20-1 and TRBJ2-7; 11 central nucleotides agree with TRBD2. Sequenced input: sorted CD4+, CD8+, or CD8+CD57+ T cells (not recorded which) from PBMCs. This TCR came from a human donor with severe aplastic anemia or a healthy control (not recorded which). CDR3 protein: CSARGEGLAATGGHKQYF. The DNA is TGCAGTGCTAGAGGCGAGGGACTAGCGGCTACGGGGGGCCATAAGCAGTACTTC.